Shown below are 10 T cell receptor beta chains from a single sample sequenced in a study of PD-L1 blockade in urothelial cancer. Time point in this sample: peripheral blood 6 weeks after treatment start. Only in-frame clones appear in the TCRdb table, and some are missing; sequencing was by immunoSEQ multiplex PCR. The sample contains fewer than 85,000 clones, 85% to 90% of which appear only once. This specimen was PBMCs, taken around atezolizumab (anti-PD-L1) treatment. The receptors originated from a man aged 55 to 70 with urothelial cancer.

This clone was seen only once. The chain combines TRBV5-1 with TRBJ2-2; TRBD2 might be the D (6 bases). Trimming removed 5 bases at V and 0 bases at J, with 14 bases between. CDR1 is SGHRS and CDR2 is YFSETQ in the germline V gene. The CDR3 runs to 16 residues. This chain's CDR3 is CASSRTGTSNTGELFF. In DNA, the CDR3 is TGCGCCAGCAGTAGAACCGGGACTTCGAACACCGGGGAGCTGTTTTTT.

This chain joins TRBV5-1 and TRBJ2-7, with 8 bases lining up with TRBD1. Germline V gene data show CDR1 as SGHRS and CDR2 as YFSETQ. This CDR3 comprises 15 residues. The J segment lost 5 bases and the V segment lost 0 bases, leaving 7 bases of the junction unmatched. The CDR3 DNA is TGCGCCAGCAGCTTGGGCTTTGACAGGGGCAACGAGCAGTACTTC. Protein product: CASSLGFDRGNEQYF.

V is TRBV5-4 and J is TRBJ2-2, with TRBD2 identical over 10 bases. The CDR3 is 17 residues long. The junction had 12 bases not matched to a gene; V was cut back by 3 bases and J by 7 bases. The germline V gene has CDR1 SGHNT and CDR2 YYREEE (reference sequence). The CDR3 DNA is TGTGCCAGCAGCTCCCCGGCGCTAGCGGGGGAGGACGGGGAGCTGTTTTTT. Translation: CASSSPALAGEDGELFF.

The chain carries TRBV6-5 and TRBJ2-7; maybe TRBD1 (6 bases). CDR3 length: 14 amino acids. Per germline, CDR1 MNHEY and CDR2 SVGAGI. The germline V and J ends were trimmed by 5 bases and 5 bases, with 16 bases remaining between them. CDR3 nucleotide sequence: TGTGCCAGCAGTCCGCCCGGGACAATCCACGAGCAGTACTTC. Its protein product is CASSPPGTIHEQYF.

The CDR3 spells CASSIPQGASEKLFF. The CDR3 DNA reads as TGTGCCAGTAGTATCCCACAGGGGGCGAGTGAAAAACTGTTTTTT. V is TRBV19 and J is TRBJ1-4; TRBD1 aligns across 9 bases. V shed 3 bases, J shed 7 bases, and the junction held 6 bases outside the gene matches. There are 15 residues in the CDR3. From germline, CDR1 is LNHDA and CDR2 SQIVND (reference sequence).

V gene TRBV20-1 combines with J gene TRBJ2-3; D is perhaps TRBD1 (5 bases). The CDR3 has 11 amino acids. Trimming left V 3 bases short and J 11 bases short, with 12 bases between. Germline V gene sequence: CDR1 DFQATT, CDR2 SNEGSKA (reference sequence). The CDR3 spells CSARDKTLQYF. The CDR3 DNA sequence: TGCAGTGCTAGGGACAAGACATTGCAGTATTTT.

The gene calls are TRBV29-1 and TRBJ1-3; perhaps TRBD1 as D (5 bases). The length of the CDR3 is 11 residues. The germline gives CDR1 SQVTM, CDR2 ANQGSEA. The ends were cut back, 7 bases at V and 5 bases at J, with 9 bases in the middle. CDR3 coding DNA: TGCAGCGCGGACACCCGAAACACCATATATTTT. Translation gives CSADTRNTIYF.

The chain joins TRBV6-1 to TRBJ1-5; D not certain. The CDR3 loop spans 15 amino acids. Germline V lookup: CDR1 MNHNS, CDR2 SASEGT. The V end lost 8 bases, the J end lost 6 bases, and 20 bases lay between the germline ends. The CDR3 here is CASEVFSAGGQPQHF. The CDR3 bases are TGTGCCAGCGAGGTTTTTTCGGCGGGAGGTCAGCCCCAGCATTTT.

The chain has TRBV7-9 and TRBJ2-7, with 10 bases fitting TRBD2. The CDR3 is 16 amino acids. Germline V gene data show CDR1 as SEHNR and CDR2 as FQNEAQ (reference sequence). Unmatched junction bases numbered 9, after V lost 5 bases and J lost 2 bases. As DNA, the CDR3 is TGTGCCAGCAGCCCTAGGACTAGCGGAGTCACCTACGAGCAGTACTTC. Protein: CASSPRTSGVTYEQYF.

The chain is built from TRBV10-3 and TRBJ1-5, with 7 positions matching TRBD1. Germline loops: CDR1 ENHRY, CDR2 SYGVKD. The CDR3 is 12 amino acids. V dropped 11 bases and J dropped 3; count of bases not matched to a gene: 4. The CDR3, as DNA: TGTGCCGTAGGGACAGACAATCAGCCCCAGCATTTT. Its protein is CAVGTDNQPQHF.